The clone carrying this T cell receptor beta chain was recorded once. Participants' reported clinical history set cohort assignment. These data are taken from a study of blood T cell repertoires in COVID-19. Turning to the study itself: Researchers got acute and convalescent COVID-19 samples from the United States, Italy and Spain.

Profiling relied on immunoSEQ multiplex PCR, and the TCRdb table lists in-frame clones only, not all of them. Of roughly 240,000 clones in the sample, 85% are singletons; the top ten hold approximately 8.6%. The CDR3 contains 14 residues. V was clipped by 2 bases and J by 3 bases, with 9 bases between them. The germline CDR1 and CDR2 sequences are SGHKS and YYEKEE (reference sequence). The sequencing input was PBMCs or T cells enriched from blood (not recorded which). The chain has TRBV5-5 and TRBJ1-5; D call uncertain. The TCR sequence derives from a woman in her fifties or sixties with acute COVID-19. The CDR3 loop is CASSFPGSNQPQHF. The CDR3 region has the DNA TGTGCCAGCAGCTTTCCAGGCTCCAATCAGCCCCAGCATTTT.